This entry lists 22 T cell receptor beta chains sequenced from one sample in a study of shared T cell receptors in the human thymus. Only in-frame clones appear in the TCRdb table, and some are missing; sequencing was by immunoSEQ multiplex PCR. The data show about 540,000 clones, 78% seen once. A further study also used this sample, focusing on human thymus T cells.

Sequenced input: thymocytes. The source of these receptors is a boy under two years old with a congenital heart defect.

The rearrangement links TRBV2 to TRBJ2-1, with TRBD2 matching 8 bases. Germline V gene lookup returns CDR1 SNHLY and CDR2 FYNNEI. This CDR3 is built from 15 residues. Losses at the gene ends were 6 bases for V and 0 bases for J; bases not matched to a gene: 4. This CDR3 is CASSQRGSSYNEQFF. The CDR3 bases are TGTGCCAGCAGCCAGCGGGGGAGCTCCTACAATGAGCAGTTCTTC.

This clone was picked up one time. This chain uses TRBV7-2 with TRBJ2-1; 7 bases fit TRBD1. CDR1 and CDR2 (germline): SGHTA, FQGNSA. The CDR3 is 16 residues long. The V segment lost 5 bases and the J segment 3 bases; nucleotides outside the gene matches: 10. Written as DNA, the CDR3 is TGTGCCAGCAGCCCCCCGAGGGCAGGGGGCTACAATGAGCAGTTCTTC. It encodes CASSPPRAGGYNEQFF.

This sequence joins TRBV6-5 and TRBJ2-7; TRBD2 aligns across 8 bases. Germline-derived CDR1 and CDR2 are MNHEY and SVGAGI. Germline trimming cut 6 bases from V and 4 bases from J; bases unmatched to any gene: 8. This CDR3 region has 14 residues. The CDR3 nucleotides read TGTGCCAGCAGGGCACTAGCGGAGCGATACGAGCAGTACTTC. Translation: CASRALAERYEQYF.

The CDR3 DNA reads TGCGCCAGCAGCCAAGGAACACCCAGGTCTAGCTACACCTTC. Amino acid sequence: CASSQGTPRSSYTF. The chain combines TRBV4-3 with TRBJ1-2; D gene ambiguous. The CDR3 contains 14 residues. Germline CDR1 is LGHNA and CDR2 is YSLEER. V dropped 1 base and J dropped 9 bases, with 15 bases sitting between them.

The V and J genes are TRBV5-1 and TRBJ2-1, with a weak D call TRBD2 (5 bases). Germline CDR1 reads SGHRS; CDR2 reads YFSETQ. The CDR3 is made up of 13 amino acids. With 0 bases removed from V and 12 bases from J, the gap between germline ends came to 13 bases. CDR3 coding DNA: TGCGCCAGCAGCTTGGGTAGGTCGGGATGGCAGTTCTTC. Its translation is CASSLGRSGWQFF.

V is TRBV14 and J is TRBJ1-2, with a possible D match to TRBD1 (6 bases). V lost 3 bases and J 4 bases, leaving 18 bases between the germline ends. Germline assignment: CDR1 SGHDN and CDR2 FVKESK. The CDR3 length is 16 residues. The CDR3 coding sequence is TGTGCCAGCAGCCATTCTAGGGAGGGGGAATCCTATGGCTACACCTTC. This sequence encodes CASSHSREGESYGYTF. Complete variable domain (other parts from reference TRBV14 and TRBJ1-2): EAGVTQFPSHSVIEKGQTVTLRCDPISGHDNLYWYRRVMGKEIKFLLHFVKESKQDESGMPNNRFLAERTGGTYSTLKVQPAELEDSGVYFCASSHSREGESYGYTFGSGTRLTVV.

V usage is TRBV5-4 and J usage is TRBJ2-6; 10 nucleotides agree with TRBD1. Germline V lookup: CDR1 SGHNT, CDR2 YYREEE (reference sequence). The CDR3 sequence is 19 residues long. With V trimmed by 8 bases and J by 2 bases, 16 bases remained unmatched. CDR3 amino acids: CASLGTGDIRGAGANVLTF. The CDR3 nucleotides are TGTGCCAGTTTGGGGACAGGGGACATAAGGGGGGCTGGGGCCAACGTCCTGACTTTC.

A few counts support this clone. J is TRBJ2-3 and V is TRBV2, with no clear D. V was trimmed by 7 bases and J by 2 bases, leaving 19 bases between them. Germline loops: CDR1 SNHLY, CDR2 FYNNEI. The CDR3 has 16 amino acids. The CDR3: CASKHGNSSDTDTQYF. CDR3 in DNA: TGTGCCAGCAAGCATGGAAATAGCTCAGACACAGATACGCAGTATTTT.

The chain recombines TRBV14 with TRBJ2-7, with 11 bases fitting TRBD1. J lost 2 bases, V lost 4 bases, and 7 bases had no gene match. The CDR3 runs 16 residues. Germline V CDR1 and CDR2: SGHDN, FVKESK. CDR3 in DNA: TGTGCCAGCAGCCCCCCGGGGGGACAGGGGGCCTACGAGCAGTACTTC. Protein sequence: CASSPPGGQGAYEQYF.

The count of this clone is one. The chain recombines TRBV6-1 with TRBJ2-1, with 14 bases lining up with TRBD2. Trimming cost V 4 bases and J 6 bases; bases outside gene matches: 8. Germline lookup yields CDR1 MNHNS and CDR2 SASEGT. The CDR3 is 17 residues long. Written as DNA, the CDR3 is TGTGCCAGCAGTGGGGGACTAGCGGGAGTCCTTGGCAATGAGCAGTTCTTC. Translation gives CASSGGLAGVLGNEQFF.

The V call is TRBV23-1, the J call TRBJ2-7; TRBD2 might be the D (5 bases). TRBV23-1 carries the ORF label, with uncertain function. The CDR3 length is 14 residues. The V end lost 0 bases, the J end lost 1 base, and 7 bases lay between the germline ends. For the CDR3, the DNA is TGCGCCAGCAGTCAATCTAGGAGGTCCTACGAGCAGTACTTC. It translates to CASSQSRRSYEQYF.

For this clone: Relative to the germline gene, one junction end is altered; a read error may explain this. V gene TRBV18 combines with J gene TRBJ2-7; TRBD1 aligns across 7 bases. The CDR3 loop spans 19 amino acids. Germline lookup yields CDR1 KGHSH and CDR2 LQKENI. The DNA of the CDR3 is TGTGCCAGCTCTCCACGACAGGGCAGTCCCCCCCTGGACATTTACGAGCAGTACTTC. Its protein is CASSPRQGSPPLDIYEQYF.

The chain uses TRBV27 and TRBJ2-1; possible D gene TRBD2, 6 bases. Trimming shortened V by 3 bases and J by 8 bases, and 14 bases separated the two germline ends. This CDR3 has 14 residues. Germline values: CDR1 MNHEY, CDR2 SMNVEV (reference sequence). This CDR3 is CASSLSREADEQFF. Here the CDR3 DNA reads TGTGCCAGCAGTTTGTCCAGGGAGGCGGATGAGCAGTTCTTC.

DNA for the CDR3: TGTGCTTCCCAGGCAGGGGGGAACAATGAGCAGTTCTTC. Translating gives CASQAGGNNEQFF. The chain combines TRBV7-2 with TRBJ2-1, with a weak D call TRBD1 (7 bases). Germline-derived CDR1 and CDR2 are SGHTA and FQGNSA. This CDR3 spans 13 amino acids.

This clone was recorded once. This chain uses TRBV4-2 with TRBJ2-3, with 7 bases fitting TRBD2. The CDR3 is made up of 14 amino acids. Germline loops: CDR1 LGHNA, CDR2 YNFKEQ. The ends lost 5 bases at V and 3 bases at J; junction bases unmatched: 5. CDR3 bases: TGTGCCAGCAGCTTGACTAGCAAAACAGATACGCAGTATTTT. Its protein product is CASSLTSKTDTQYF.

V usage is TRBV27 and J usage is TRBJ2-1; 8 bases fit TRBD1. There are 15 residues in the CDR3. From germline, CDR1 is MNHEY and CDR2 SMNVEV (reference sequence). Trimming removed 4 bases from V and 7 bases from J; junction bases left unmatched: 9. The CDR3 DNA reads TGTGCCAGCAGTTCCCATCAGGGGGCTAGTAATGAGCAGTTCTTC. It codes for CASSSHQGASNEQFF.

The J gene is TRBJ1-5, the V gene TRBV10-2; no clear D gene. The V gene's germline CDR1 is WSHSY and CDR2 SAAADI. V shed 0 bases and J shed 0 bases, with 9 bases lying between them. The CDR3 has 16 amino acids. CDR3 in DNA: TGCGCCAGCAGTGAGTCGTACAGATATAGCAATCAGCCCCAGCATTTT. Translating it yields CASSESYRYSNQPQHF.

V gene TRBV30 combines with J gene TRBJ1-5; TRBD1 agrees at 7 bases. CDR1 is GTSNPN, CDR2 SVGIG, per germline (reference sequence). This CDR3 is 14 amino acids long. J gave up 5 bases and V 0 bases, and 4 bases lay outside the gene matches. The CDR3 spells CAWSVGDSHQPQHF. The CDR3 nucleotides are TGTGCCTGGAGTGTGGGGGACAGCCATCAGCCCCAGCATTTT.

CDR3 bases: TGTGCCAGCAGCCCCCGACAGGGGGCTAAAGAGCAGTACTTC. This translates into CASSPRQGAKEQYF. This chain joins TRBV14 and TRBJ2-7; 10 nucleotides match TRBD1. Per germline, CDR1 SGHDN and CDR2 FVKESK. This CDR3 spans 14 amino acids. The trim removed 4 bases at V and 7 bases at J, leaving 7 bases unmatched.

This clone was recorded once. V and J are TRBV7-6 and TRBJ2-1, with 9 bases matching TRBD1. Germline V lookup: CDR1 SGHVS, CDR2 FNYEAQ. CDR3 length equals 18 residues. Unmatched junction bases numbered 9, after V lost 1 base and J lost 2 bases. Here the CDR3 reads CASSLGTMDRGTYNEQFF. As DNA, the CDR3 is TGTGCCAGCAGCTTAGGTACCATGGACAGGGGAACCTACAATGAGCAGTTCTTC.

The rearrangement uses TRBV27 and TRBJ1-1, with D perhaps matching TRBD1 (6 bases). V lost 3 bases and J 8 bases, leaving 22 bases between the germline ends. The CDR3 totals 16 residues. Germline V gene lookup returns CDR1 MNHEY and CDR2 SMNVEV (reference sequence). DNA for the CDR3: TGTGCCAGCAGTTTTCCCTATCCGGGACACCCCTCAGAAGCTTTCTTT. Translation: CASSFPYPGHPSEAFF.

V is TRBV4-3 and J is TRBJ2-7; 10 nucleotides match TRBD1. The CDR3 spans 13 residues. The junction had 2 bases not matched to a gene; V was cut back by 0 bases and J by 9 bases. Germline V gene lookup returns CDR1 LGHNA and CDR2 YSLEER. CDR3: CASSQDGQGGQYF. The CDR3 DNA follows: TGCGCCAGCAGCCAAGATGGACAGGGGGGGCAGTACTTC.